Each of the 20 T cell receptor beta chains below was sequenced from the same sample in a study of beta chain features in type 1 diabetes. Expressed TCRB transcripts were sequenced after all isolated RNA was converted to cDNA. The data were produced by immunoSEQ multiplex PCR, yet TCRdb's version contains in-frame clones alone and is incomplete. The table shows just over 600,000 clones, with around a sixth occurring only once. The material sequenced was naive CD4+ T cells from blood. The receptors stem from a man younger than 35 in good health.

The CDR3 loop is CASSKQGNSGELFF. CDR3 coding DNA: TGTGCCAGTAGTAAGCAGGGCAATTCCGGGGAGCTGTTTTTT. The chain employs TRBV19 and TRBJ2-2; TRBD1 is a possible D gene (5 bases). The CDR3 runs to 14 residues. Germline CDR1 reads LNHDA; CDR2 reads SQIVND (reference sequence). The V and J ends lost 4 bases and 6 bases respectively, with 12 bases between them.

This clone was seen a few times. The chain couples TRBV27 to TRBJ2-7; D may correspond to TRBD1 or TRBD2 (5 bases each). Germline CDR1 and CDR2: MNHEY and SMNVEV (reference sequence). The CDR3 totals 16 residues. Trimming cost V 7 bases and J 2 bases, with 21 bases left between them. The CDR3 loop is CASKLKPGHEAYEQYF. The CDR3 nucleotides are TGTGCCAGCAAGCTTAAGCCGGGGCACGAGGCCTACGAGCAGTACTTC.

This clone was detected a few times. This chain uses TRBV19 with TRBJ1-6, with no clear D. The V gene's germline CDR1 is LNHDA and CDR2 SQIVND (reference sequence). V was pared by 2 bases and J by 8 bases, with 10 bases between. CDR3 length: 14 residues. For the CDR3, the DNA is TGTGCCAGTAGTATACTGGGTTGGGATTCACCCCTCCACTTT. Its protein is CASSILGWDSPLHF.

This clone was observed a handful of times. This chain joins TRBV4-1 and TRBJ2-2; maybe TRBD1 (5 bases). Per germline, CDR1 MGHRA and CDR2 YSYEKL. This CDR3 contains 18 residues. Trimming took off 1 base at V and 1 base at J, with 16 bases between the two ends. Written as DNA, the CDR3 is TGCGCCAGCAGCCAAGGTCGCAGGGCCGCCGAGAACACCGGGGAGCTGTTTTTT. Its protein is CASSQGRRAAENTGELFF.

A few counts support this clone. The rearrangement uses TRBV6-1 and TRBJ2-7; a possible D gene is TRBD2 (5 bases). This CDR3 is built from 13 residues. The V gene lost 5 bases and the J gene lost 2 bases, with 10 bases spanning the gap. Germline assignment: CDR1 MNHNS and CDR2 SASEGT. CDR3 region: CASSQERTYEQYF. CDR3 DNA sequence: TGTGCCAGCAGTCAAGAGCGGACCTACGAGCAGTACTTC.

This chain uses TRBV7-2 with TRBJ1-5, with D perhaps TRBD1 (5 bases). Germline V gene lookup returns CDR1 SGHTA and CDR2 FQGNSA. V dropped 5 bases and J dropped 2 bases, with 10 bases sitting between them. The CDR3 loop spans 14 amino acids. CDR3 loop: CASSRPGGNQPQHF. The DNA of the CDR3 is TGTGCCAGCAGCCGACCGGGGGGCAATCAGCCCCAGCATTTT.

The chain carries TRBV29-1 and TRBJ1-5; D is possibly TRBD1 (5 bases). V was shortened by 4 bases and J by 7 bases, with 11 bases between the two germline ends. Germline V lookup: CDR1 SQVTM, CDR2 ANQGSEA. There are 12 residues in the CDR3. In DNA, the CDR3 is TGCAGCGTTGGGGACCGCACCCAGCCCCAGCATTTT. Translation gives CSVGDRTQPQHF.

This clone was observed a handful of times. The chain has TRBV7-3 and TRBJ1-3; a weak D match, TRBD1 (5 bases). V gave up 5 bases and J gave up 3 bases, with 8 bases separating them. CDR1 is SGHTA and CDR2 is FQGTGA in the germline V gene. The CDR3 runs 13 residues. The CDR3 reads CASSVGLGNTIYF. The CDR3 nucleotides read TGTGCCAGCAGCGTGGGGCTTGGAAACACCATATATTTT. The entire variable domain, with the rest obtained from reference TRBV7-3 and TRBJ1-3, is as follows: GAGVSQTPSNKVTEKGKYVELRCDPISGHTALYWYRQSLGQGPEFLIYFQGTGAADDSGLPNDRFFAVRPEGSVSTLKIQRTERGDSAVYLCASSVGLGNTIYFGEGSWLTVV.

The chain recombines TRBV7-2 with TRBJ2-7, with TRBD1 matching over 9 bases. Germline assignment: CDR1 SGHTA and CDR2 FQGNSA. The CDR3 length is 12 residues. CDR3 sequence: CDDRDRVYEQYF. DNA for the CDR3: TGTGACGACCGGGACAGGGTCTACGAGCAGTACTTC.

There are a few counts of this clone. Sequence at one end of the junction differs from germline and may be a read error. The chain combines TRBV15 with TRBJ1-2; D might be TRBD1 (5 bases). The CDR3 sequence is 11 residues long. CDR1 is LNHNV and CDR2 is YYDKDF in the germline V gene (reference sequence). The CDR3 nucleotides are TGTGCCACCAGCGTTCCACCGGGACGGATCTTC. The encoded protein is CATSVPPGRIF.

The CDR3 DNA sequence: TGTGCCAGCAGTTTCACCCGGAGCTGGGGCGCAGATACGCAGTATTTT. Translation gives CASSFTRSWGADTQYF. J is TRBJ2-3 and V is TRBV6-5; a possible D gene is TRBD1 (5 bases). The CDR3 has 16 residues. The germline CDR1 and CDR2 sequences are MNHEY and SVGAGI. V was trimmed by 4 bases and J by 4 bases, leaving 18 bases between them.

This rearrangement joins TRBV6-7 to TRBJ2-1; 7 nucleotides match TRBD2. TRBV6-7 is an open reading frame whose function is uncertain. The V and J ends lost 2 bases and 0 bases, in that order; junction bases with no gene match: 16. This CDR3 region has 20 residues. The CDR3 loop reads CASSYGTYRDYISSYNEQFF. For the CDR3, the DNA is TGTGCCAGCAGTTACGGAACTTACCGGGACTATATTTCCTCCTACAATGAGCAGTTCTTC.

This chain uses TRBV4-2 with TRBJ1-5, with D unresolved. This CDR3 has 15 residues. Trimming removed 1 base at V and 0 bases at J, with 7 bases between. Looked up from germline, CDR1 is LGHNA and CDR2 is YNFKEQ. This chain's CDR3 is CASSQVEGSNQPQHF. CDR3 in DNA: TGTGCCAGCAGCCAAGTGGAGGGTAGCAATCAGCCCCAGCATTTT.

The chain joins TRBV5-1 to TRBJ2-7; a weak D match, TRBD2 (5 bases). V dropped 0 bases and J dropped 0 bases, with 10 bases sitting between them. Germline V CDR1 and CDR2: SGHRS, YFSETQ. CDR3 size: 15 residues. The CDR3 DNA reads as TGCGCCAGCAGCTTGGGAGGGAAGAGCTCCTACGAGCAGTACTTC. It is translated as CASSLGGKSSYEQYF.

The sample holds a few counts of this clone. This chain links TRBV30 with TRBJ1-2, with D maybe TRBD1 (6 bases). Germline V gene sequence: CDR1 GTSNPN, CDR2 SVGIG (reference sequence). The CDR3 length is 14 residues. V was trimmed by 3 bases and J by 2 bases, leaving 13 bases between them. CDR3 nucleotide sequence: TGTGCCTGGAGAGTACAGGGCTCAAACTATGGCTACACCTTC. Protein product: CAWRVQGSNYGYTF.

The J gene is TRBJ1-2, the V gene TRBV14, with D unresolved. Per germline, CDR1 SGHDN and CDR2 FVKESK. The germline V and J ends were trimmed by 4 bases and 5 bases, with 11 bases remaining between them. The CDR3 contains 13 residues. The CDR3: CASSPRTLYGYTF. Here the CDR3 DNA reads TGTGCCAGCAGCCCAAGGACGCTTTATGGCTACACCTTC. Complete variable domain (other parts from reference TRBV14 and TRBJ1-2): EAGVTQFPSHSVIEKGQTVTLRCDPISGHDNLYWYRRVMGKEIKFLLHFVKESKQDESGMPNNRFLAERTGGTYSTLKVQPAELEDSGVYFCASSPRTLYGYTFGSGTRLTVV.

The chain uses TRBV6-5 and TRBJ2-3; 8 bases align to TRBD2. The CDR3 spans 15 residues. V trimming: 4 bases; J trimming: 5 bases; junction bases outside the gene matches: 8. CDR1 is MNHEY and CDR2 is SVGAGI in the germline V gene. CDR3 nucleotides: TGTGCCAGCAGTTTAAGCGGGGGCGGTGGAGATACGCAGTATTTT. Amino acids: CASSLSGGGGDTQYF.

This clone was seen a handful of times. The CDR3: CASSQEIIRVHEQYF. The CDR3 DNA is TGCGCCAGCAGCCAAGAAATTATCAGGGTACACGAGCAGTACTTC. J is TRBJ2-7 and V is TRBV4-3; D might be TRBD1 (5 bases). Germline V gene data show CDR1 as LGHNA and CDR2 as YSLEER. The CDR3 extends over 15 amino acids. V lost 0 bases, J lost 5 bases, and 14 bases lay in between.

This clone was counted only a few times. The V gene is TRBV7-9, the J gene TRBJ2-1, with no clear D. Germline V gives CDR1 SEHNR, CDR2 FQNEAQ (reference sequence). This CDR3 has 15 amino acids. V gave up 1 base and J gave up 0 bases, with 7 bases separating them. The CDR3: CASSLVLSSYNEQFF. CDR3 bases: TGTGCCAGCAGCTTAGTCCTCAGCTCCTACAATGAGCAGTTCTTC.

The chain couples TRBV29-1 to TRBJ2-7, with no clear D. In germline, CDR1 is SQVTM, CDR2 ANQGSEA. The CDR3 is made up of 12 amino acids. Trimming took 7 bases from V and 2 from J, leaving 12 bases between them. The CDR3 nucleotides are TGCAGCGCCGTCCGGGCTACCTACGAGCAGTACTTC. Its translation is CSAVRATYEQYF.